This T cell receptor beta chain was recovered during a study of T cell clones after liver transplantation. Measured with immunoSEQ multiplex PCR; TCRdb has only the in-frame clones, and not every one. Among roughly 15,000 clones, approximately 81% were seen once, and the ten largest hold roughly 28%. The CDR3 is 15 residues long. CDR1 is LGHNA and CDR2 is YSLEER in the germline V gene. Between the trimmed V and J ends, which lost 4 bases and 7 bases, there was a span of 19 bases. This clone came up a few times. The rearrangement uses TRBV4-3 and TRBJ1-2; D is undetermined. The sequencing here drew on CD8+ T cells from blood, taken approximately 43 months after liver transplant. This receptor was taken from a human patient who received a liver transplant. The graft donor may be the source of some T cells. The CDR3 DNA reads TGCGCCAGCAGCCCAGAGGGCGGCCCCGGTTCTGGCTACACCTTC. It translates to CASSPEGGPGSGYTF.